One sample yielded the 13 T cell receptor beta chains listed below, sequenced in a study of blood T cell repertoires in COVID-19. Method: immunoSEQ multiplex PCR; TCRdb's copy keeps in-frame clones and lacks some. The profile shows 350,000 to 450,000 clones, approximately 86% of them singletons. Sequenced sample: peripheral blood. Every receptor here comes from a woman in her sixties with COVID-19, enrolled during active disease.

This chain links TRBV4-2 with TRBJ2-1, with TRBD2 as a possible D gene (6 bases). This CDR3 region has 16 residues. Trimming left V 4 bases short and J 3 bases short, with 16 bases between. Germline values: CDR1 LGHNA, CDR2 YNFKEQ. CDR3 sequence: CASSRGEGPLYNEQFF. CDR3 sequence (DNA): TGTGCCAGCAGCCGGGGGGAAGGTCCTCTCTACAATGAGCAGTTCTTC.

V usage is TRBV6-5 and J usage is TRBJ1-5; D might be TRBD1 (5 bases). The V end was cut by 7 bases, the J end by 5 bases, with 6 bases between. The CDR3 is 11 amino acids. Germline CDR1 and CDR2: MNHEY and SVGAGI. The CDR3 reads CASTGDQPQHF. The DNA for the CDR3 is TGTGCCAGCACGGGGGATCAGCCCCAGCATTTT.

The gene calls are TRBV19 and TRBJ2-2; TRBD1 aligns across 8 bases. The CDR3 totals 15 residues. Germline CDR1 and CDR2: LNHDA and SQIVND (reference sequence). The V and J ends lost 7 bases and 1 base, in that order; junction bases with no gene match: 5. The CDR3 spells CASIGGTGNTGELFF. In nucleotides, the CDR3 is TGTGCCAGTATAGGCGGGACAGGGAACACCGGGGAGCTGTTTTTT. Based on the CDR3 plus reference TRBV19 and TRBJ2-2, the full variable domain is DGGITQSPKYLFRKEGQNVTLSCEQNLNHDAMYWYRQDPGQGLRLIYYSQIVNDFQKGDIAEGYSVSREKKESFPLTVTSAQKNPTAFYLCASIGGTGNTGELFFGEGSRLTVL.

This clone was found many times. This chain joins TRBV19 and TRBJ1-1; perhaps TRBD1 as D (5 bases). The CDR3 is 16 amino acids. Trimming left V 1 base short and J 2 bases short, with 14 bases between. CDR1 and CDR2 (germline): LNHDA, SQIVND (reference sequence). CDR3 sequence: CASSIVLRGHNTEAFF. CDR3 coding DNA: TGTGCCAGTAGTATAGTGTTGCGGGGCCACAACACTGAAGCTTTCTTT.

V gene TRBV4-3 combines with J gene TRBJ2-3, with a possible D match to TRBD2 (5 bases). The V gene's germline CDR1 is LGHNA and CDR2 YSLEER. V dropped 3 bases and J dropped 1 base, with 8 bases sitting between them. This CDR3 is 14 amino acids long. CDR3 bases: TGCGCCAGCAGCCAGCTTAGCGGCACAGATACGCAGTATTTT. It encodes CASSQLSGTDTQYF.

V and J are TRBV6-5 and TRBJ2-2, with a tentative D call TRBD1 (6 bases). The germline gives CDR1 MNHEY, CDR2 SVGAGI. The CDR3 spans 14 residues. Trimming cost V 6 bases and J 1 base, with 9 bases left between them. Here the CDR3 reads CASSRGLNTGELFF. CDR3 nucleotide sequence: TGTGCCAGCAGCAGGGGCCTGAACACCGGGGAGCTGTTTTTT.

The chain joins TRBV6-5 to TRBJ2-1; possibly TRBD1 for D (6 bases). Trimming removed 5 bases at V and 4 bases at J, with 9 bases between. Per the germline V gene, CDR1 is MNHEY and CDR2 is SVGAGI. This CDR3 spans 13 amino acids. The DNA of the CDR3 is TGTGCCAGCAGTCGACAGGAATACAATGAGCAGTTCTTC. Translated, it gives CASSRQEYNEQFF.

This clone was found once. The chain employs TRBV27 and TRBJ2-5, with a possible D match to TRBD2 (7 bases). The V end was cut by 4 bases, the J end by 1 base, with 13 bases between. Germline lookup yields CDR1 MNHEY and CDR2 SMNVEV (reference sequence). CDR3 length equals 15 residues. The CDR3 nucleotides are TGTGCCAGCAGTTCGCTCGGGGGGCCCCAAGAGACCCAGTACTTC. This translates into CASSSLGGPQETQYF.

The chain carries TRBV19 and TRBJ1-5, with 8 bases matching TRBD1. Unmatched junction bases numbered 4, after V lost 5 bases and J lost 4 bases. From germline, CDR1 is LNHDA and CDR2 SQIVND (reference sequence). The CDR3 has 14 amino acids. The CDR3 region has the DNA TGTGCCAGTAGTGTCACAGGGGGGAATCAGCCCCAGCATTTT. Its protein is CASSVTGGNQPQHF.

The V gene is TRBV27, the J gene TRBJ2-3, with 11 bases aligning to TRBD2. The ends lost 4 bases at V and 6 bases at J; junction bases unmatched: 9. The CDR3 is 16 amino acids. Germline V gene sequence: CDR1 MNHEY, CDR2 SMNVEV (reference sequence). The CDR3 DNA reads as TGTGCCAGCAGTTCCTCTGGACTAGCGGGCCACGATACGCAGTATTTT. It specifies CASSSSGLAGHDTQYF.

This chain uses TRBV11-2 with TRBJ2-5; possible D gene TRBD2, 6 bases. CDR1 is SGHAT, CDR2 FQNNGV, per germline. With 5 bases removed from V and 5 bases from J, the gap between germline ends came to 15 bases. The CDR3 sequence is 14 residues long. Written as DNA, the CDR3 is TGTGCCAGCAGCCCGGGGACTTGGAGGGAGACCCAGTACTTC. This sequence encodes CASSPGTWRETQYF.

The rearrangement uses TRBV11-2 and TRBJ2-3; 9 bases are shared with TRBD1. Germline V gives CDR1 SGHAT, CDR2 FQNNGV. V lost 5 bases to trimming and J lost 2 bases; unmatched junction nucleotides: 5. This CDR3 comprises 15 residues. CDR3 sequence (DNA): TGTGCCAGCAGCGCAGGACAGGGGATCACAGATACGCAGTATTTT. Its protein is CASSAGQGITDTQYF.

This rearrangement joins TRBV7-9 to TRBJ1-1, with 7 bases that match TRBD1. This CDR3 comprises 14 residues. V lost 3 bases, J lost 4 bases, and 5 bases stayed unmatched. Germline V lookup: CDR1 SEHNR, CDR2 FQNEAQ (reference sequence). CDR3 in amino acids: CASSFEAGGTEAFF. The CDR3 region has the DNA TGTGCCAGCAGCTTCGAGGCAGGGGGCACTGAAGCTTTCTTT. Variable domain in full (rest from reference TRBV7-9 and TRBJ1-1): DTGVSQNPRHKITKRGQNVTFRCDPISEHNRLYWYRQTLGQGPEFLTYFQNEAQLEKSRLLSDRFSAERPKGSFSTLEIQRTEQGDSAMYLCASSFEAGGTEAFFGQGTRLTVV.